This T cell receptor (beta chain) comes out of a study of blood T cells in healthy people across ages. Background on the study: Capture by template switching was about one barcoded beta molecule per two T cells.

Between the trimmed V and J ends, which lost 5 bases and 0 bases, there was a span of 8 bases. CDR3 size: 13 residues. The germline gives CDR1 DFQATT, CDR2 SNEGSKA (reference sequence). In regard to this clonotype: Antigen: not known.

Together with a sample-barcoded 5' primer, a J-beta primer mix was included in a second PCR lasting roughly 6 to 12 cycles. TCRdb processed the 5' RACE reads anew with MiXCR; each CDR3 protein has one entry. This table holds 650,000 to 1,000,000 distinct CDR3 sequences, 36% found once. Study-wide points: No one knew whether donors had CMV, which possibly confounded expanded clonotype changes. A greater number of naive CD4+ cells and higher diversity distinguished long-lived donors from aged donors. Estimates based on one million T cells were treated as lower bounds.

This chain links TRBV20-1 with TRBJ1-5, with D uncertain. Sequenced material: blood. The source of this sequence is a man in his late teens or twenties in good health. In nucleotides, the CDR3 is TGCAGTGCTCGTAAATATAGCAATCAGCCCCAGCATTTT. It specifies CSARKYSNQPQHF.